This T cell receptor (beta chain) was recorded in a study of CD8 T cells in Susac syndrome. V was pared by 0 bases and J by 5 bases, with 16 bases between. Germline V gene sequence: CDR1 DFQATT, CDR2 SNEGSKA (reference sequence). The length of the CDR3 is 15 residues. Relapsing-remitting disease, either stable or active, was present in the treatment-naive patients who were the multiple sclerosis controls. Negative isolation yielded CD8+ and CD4+ T cells; FACS enriched TEMRA cells. cDNA came from roughly 0.47 to 1 ug RNA primed by random hexamers. Multiplex immunoSEQ PCR targeted 54 Vbeta and 13 Jbeta TCR beta segments. In TCRdb, the immunoSEQ multiplex PCR reads were re-called with MiXCR into one record per CDR3 protein. There are some 150,000 distinct CDR3 sequences in the sample; around 95% occur only once, and 0.15% lies in the top ten.

The chain employs TRBV20-1 and TRBJ2-5; TRBD1 or TRBD2 may be the D gene (7 bases each). The clonotype was recovered from a human donor with multiple sclerosis. Sequencing used CD8+ T cells from PBMCs. The CDR3 DNA reads TGCAGTGCTAGAGATTCAGGGGGGGTTTGGGAGACCCAGTACTTC. Encoded protein: CSARDSGGVWETQYF.